This TCR beta chain was recorded in a study of CD8 T cells in Susac syndrome. Trimming stripped 2 bases from V and 3 bases from J, with 7 bases between. There are 12 residues in the CDR3. The germline gives CDR1 GTSNPN, CDR2 SVGIG (reference sequence). cDNA came from roughly 0.53 to 1 ug RNA primed by random hexamers. One entry per CDR3 protein results from TCRdb running MiXCR on the immunoSEQ multiplex PCR reads. There are 160,000 or so distinct CDR3 sequences in the sample; roughly 95% occur only once, and 0.15% lies in the top ten. The sample taken for sequencing was CD8+ T cells from PBMCs. This TCR derives from a human donor with multiple sclerosis. J is TRBJ2-5 and V is TRBV30; D uncertain. This CDR3 reads CAWSFSKETQYF. In DNA form, the CDR3 reads TGTGCCTGGAGTTTCTCGAAAGAGACCCAGTACTTC. Variable domain in full (rest from reference TRBV30 and TRBJ2-5): SQTIHQWPATLVQPVGSPLSLECTVEGTSNPNLYWYRQAAGRGLQLLFYSVGIGQISSEVPQNLSASRPQDRQFILSSKKLLLSDSGFYLCAWSFSKETQYFGPGTRLLVL.